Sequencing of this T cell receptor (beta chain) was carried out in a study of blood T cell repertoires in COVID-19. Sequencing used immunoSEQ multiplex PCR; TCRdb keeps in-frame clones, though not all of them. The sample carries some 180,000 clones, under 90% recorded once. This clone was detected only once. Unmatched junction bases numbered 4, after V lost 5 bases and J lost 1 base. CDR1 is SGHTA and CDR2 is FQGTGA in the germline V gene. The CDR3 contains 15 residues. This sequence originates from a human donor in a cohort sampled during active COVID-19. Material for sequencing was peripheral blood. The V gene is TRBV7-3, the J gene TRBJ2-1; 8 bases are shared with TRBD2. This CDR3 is CASSLSGGSYNEQFF. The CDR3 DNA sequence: TGTGCCAGCAGCCTGAGCGGGGGTTCCTACAATGAGCAGTTCTTC.